The 30 T cell receptor beta chains below all came from one sample that was sequenced in a study of shared T cell receptors in the human thymus. Libraries were prepared by immunoSEQ multiplex PCR; TCRdb keeps only in-frame clonotypes and omits some of them. Counted here are about 500,000 clones, approximately 80% occurring once; the ten biggest clones make up about 0.012%. This sample was also put to use in a study of human thymus T cells.

The sequencing input was thymocytes. The receptors stem from a boy in the first two years of life with a congenital heart defect.

The chain links TRBV9 to TRBJ2-1, with TRBD2 matching over 9 bases. The CDR3 runs 17 residues. Germline loops: CDR1 SGDLS, CDR2 YYNGEE. After removal of 3 bases from V and 8 bases from J, the junction contained 15 bases not matched to a gene. Written as DNA, the CDR3 is TGTGCCAGCAGCGCCTCAGGACGTAGCGGGGGTATAGATGAGCAGTTCTTC. Residues: CASSASGRSGGIDEQFF.

This sequence joins TRBV4-3 and TRBJ2-5, with D possibly being TRBD2 (6 bases). Germline loops: CDR1 LGHNA, CDR2 YSLEER. CDR3 size: 15 residues. The V end was cut by 1 base, the J end by 4 bases, with 13 bases between. CDR3: CASSQVPGERETQYF. The DNA of the CDR3 is TGCGCCAGCAGCCAAGTCCCGGGAGAGAGAGAGACCCAGTACTTC.

This clone came up a few times. This chain connects TRBV4-3 to TRBJ2-7; tentative D call: TRBD1 (6 bases). Germline V gene sequence: CDR1 LGHNA, CDR2 YSLEER. Between the trimmed V and J ends, which lost 0 bases and 3 bases, there was a span of 12 bases. This CDR3 spans 15 amino acids. The CDR3 sequence is CASSQEDSSNYEQYF. The CDR3 DNA sequence: TGCGCCAGCAGCCAAGAGGACAGCTCCAACTACGAGCAGTACTTC.

This clone appeared once. The CDR3: CASSQDPGLANSYEQYF. The CDR3 nucleotides read TGCGCCAGCAGCCAAGATCCTGGACTAGCGAACTCCTACGAGCAGTACTTC. The chain couples TRBV4-1 to TRBJ2-7; 9 positions agree with TRBD2. The CDR3 totals 17 residues. The germline gives CDR1 MGHRA, CDR2 YSYEKL. With V trimmed by 0 bases and J by 0 bases, 6 bases remained unmatched.

The chain carries TRBV7-2 and TRBJ2-7, with 8 bases that match TRBD1. Germline V gives CDR1 SGHTA, CDR2 FQGNSA. The CDR3 is 18 amino acids. V was pared by 3 bases and J by 5 bases, with 18 bases of the junction left unmatched. The CDR3 DNA sequence: TGTGCCAGCAGCTTTCAGGTCAGGGGGCTACTCGGGGTGAACGAGCAGTACTTC. Encoded protein: CASSFQVRGLLGVNEQYF.

This clone was detected once. The DNA of the CDR3 is TGTGCTAGTGGTCCCAATACCCTGAGGTCGCAGTATTTT. This encodes CASGPNTLRSQYF. The chain uses TRBV12-5 and TRBJ2-3; D gene unclear. The germline V gene has CDR1 LGHNT and CDR2 FRNRAP. This CDR3 has 13 amino acids. Trimming pared 5 bases from V and 10 bases from J, leaving 16 bases between.

This chain links TRBV7-2 with TRBJ2-1; 7 bases are a match to TRBD2. Germline assignment: CDR1 SGHTA and CDR2 FQGNSA. Trimming at V came to 1 base and at J to 2 bases, leaving 14 bases not matched to a gene. The CDR3 consists of 19 residues. CDR3 amino acids: CASSLVGESSGSPYNEQFF. The CDR3 DNA follows: TGTGCCAGCAGCTTAGTAGGGGAATCTAGCGGATCCCCCTACAATGAGCAGTTCTTC.

The chain carries TRBV28 and TRBJ1-2; maybe TRBD1 (5 bases). CDR1 and CDR2 (germline): MDHEN, SYDVKM. CDR3 length: 16 amino acids. Trimming took 2 bases from V and 4 from J, leaving 17 bases between them. CDR3 residues: CASSLPQGGRFYGYTF. In DNA form, the CDR3 reads TGTGCCAGCAGTTTACCGCAGGGAGGGAGGTTCTATGGCTACACCTTC.

This sequence joins TRBV9 and TRBJ2-1; perhaps TRBD1 as D (5 bases). CDR3 size: 14 residues. Germline CDR1 and CDR2: SGDLS and YYNGEE. V gave up 3 bases and J gave up 7 bases, with 14 bases separating them. This chain's CDR3 is CASSGQGNLNEQFF. CDR3 DNA sequence: TGTGCCAGCAGCGGGCAGGGCAACCTTAATGAGCAGTTCTTC.

The gene calls are TRBV6-5 and TRBJ2-7; 7 bases are a match to TRBD1. Germline-derived CDR1 and CDR2 are MNHEY and SVGAGI. CDR3 size: 13 residues. The V and J ends lost 4 bases and 5 bases, in that order; junction bases with no gene match: 5. The CDR3 bases are TGTGCCAGCAGTTGGGTACAGGGGAACGAGCAGTACTTC. Translated: CASSWVQGNEQYF.

This chain joins TRBV6-4 and TRBJ2-1; TRBD2 agrees at 12 bases. J was trimmed by 4 bases and V by 4 bases; bases with no gene match: 17. This CDR3 spans 20 amino acids. Germline CDR1 is MRHNA and CDR2 is SNTAGT. Here the CDR3 reads CASSAQTSGSHPPPYNEQFF. CDR3 nucleotides: TGTGCCAGCAGTGCGCAGACTAGCGGGAGCCATCCCCCTCCATACAATGAGCAGTTCTTC.

The CDR3 loop is CASSEAGEKGKNIQYF. For the CDR3, the DNA is TGTGCCAGCAGTGAAGCCGGGGAGAAGGGCAAAAACATTCAGTACTTC. The chain joins TRBV6-1 to TRBJ2-4, with a weak D call TRBD2 (5 bases). The V gene lost 0 bases and the J gene lost 3 bases, with 12 bases spanning the gap. Germline values: CDR1 MNHNS, CDR2 SASEGT. CDR3 length equals 16 residues.

This rearrangement joins TRBV5-1 to TRBJ2-7; the match to TRBD2 covers 9 bases. Unmatched junction bases numbered 11, after V lost 1 base and J lost 3 bases. This CDR3 is 17 amino acids long. Germline values: CDR1 SGHRS, CDR2 YFSETQ. CDR3 nucleotides: TGCGCCAGCAGCTTGTTCCGAGCGGGAGGCCTCGGCTACGAGCAGTACTTC. Translation gives CASSLFRAGGLGYEQYF.

The rearrangement uses TRBV5-6 and TRBJ2-3, with a tentative D call TRBD2 (7 bases). Germline assignment: CDR1 SGHDT and CDR2 YYEEEE. The V end was cut by 2 bases, the J end by 0 bases, with 13 bases between. The CDR3 runs to 16 residues. For the CDR3, the DNA is TGTGCCAGCAGCTTATCCGGGGGGCCTAGCACAGATACGCAGTATTTT. Translation gives CASSLSGGPSTDTQYF.

The chain links TRBV10-1 to TRBJ2-1, with TRBD2 matching 16 bases. Germline V CDR1 and CDR2: WNHNN, SYGVQD (reference sequence). CDR3 length: 19 amino acids. The V and J ends lost 5 bases and 3 bases, in that order; junction bases with no gene match: 10. In DNA form, the CDR3 reads TGCGCCAGCAGTTCGTCCGGGACTAGCGGGAGGGCGAACTACAATGAGCAGTTCTTC. Residues: CASSSSGTSGRANYNEQFF.

The gene calls are TRBV7-9 and TRBJ2-2, with no clear D. Germline-derived CDR1 and CDR2 are SEHNR and FQNEAQ (reference sequence). This CDR3 spans 14 amino acids. With 8 bases removed from V and 1 base from J, the gap between germline ends came to 11 bases. The CDR3 region has the DNA TGTGCCAGCGGCGAGGCTTTGAACACCGGGGAGCTGTTTTTT. It is translated as CASGEALNTGELFF.

This CDR3 is CASSPGRLGMAKNIQYF. The CDR3 coding sequence is TGTGCCAGCAGCCCAGGACGACTCGGGATGGCCAAAAACATTCAGTACTTC. The chain uses TRBV7-2 and TRBJ2-4, with a possible D match to TRBD2 (5 bases). The germline V gene encodes CDR1 SGHTA and CDR2 FQGNSA. Between the trimmed V and J ends, which lost 5 bases and 1 base, there was a span of 18 bases. This CDR3 comprises 17 residues.

V gene TRBV4-1 combines with J gene TRBJ2-1; TRBD2 agrees at 9 bases. With V trimmed by 0 bases and J by 5 bases, 5 bases remained unmatched. Germline loops: CDR1 MGHRA, CDR2 YSYEKL. This CDR3 has 16 amino acids. This chain's CDR3 is CASSQDQREEDNEQFF. CDR3 nucleotides: TGCGCCAGCAGCCAAGACCAGCGGGAGGAAGACAATGAGCAGTTCTTC.

A few counts support this clone. V is TRBV5-4 and J is TRBJ1-3, with a tentative D call TRBD1 (6 bases). Germline V gene lookup returns CDR1 SGHNT and CDR2 YYREEE (reference sequence). Deletions cut 2 bases from V and 3 bases from J, with 12 bases between. There are 15 residues in the CDR3. CDR3 in amino acids: CASSLQTGRGNTIYF. In DNA, the CDR3 is TGTGCCAGCAGCTTACAGACAGGCCGTGGAAACACCATATATTTT.

The chain has TRBV2 and TRBJ2-7; 12 bases fit TRBD1. The V and J ends lost 3 bases and 2 bases, in that order; junction bases with no gene match: 17. CDR1 SNHLY and CDR2 FYNNEI come from the germline V gene. The CDR3 is 20 residues long. This CDR3 reads CASSDLGRDRGQAGTYEQYF. In DNA, the CDR3 is TGTGCCAGCAGTGACCTAGGGAGGGACAGGGGGCAAGCGGGGACCTACGAGCAGTACTTC.

The V and J genes are TRBV10-1 and TRBJ2-3; 7 bases align to TRBD2. The V segment lost 2 bases and the J segment 7 bases; nucleotides outside the gene matches: 9. Germline V gives CDR1 WNHNN, CDR2 SYGVQD (reference sequence). This CDR3 is 15 amino acids long. The CDR3 loop is CASSEIGGSWNTQYF. The CDR3 bases are TGCGCCAGCAGTGAGATCGGCGGGAGTTGGAATACGCAGTATTTT.

The rearrangement joins TRBV19 to TRBJ2-7; 7 bases are shared with TRBD1. There are 14 residues in the CDR3. V trimming: 6 bases; J trimming: 0 bases; junction bases outside the gene matches: 5. Germline lookup yields CDR1 LNHDA and CDR2 SQIVND (reference sequence). This CDR3 is CASRPGTDSYEQYF. Written as DNA, the CDR3 is TGTGCCAGTAGACCCGGGACAGACTCCTACGAGCAGTACTTC.

The chain carries TRBV28 and TRBJ2-7; a weak D match, TRBD1 (5 bases). Germline V gene lookup returns CDR1 MDHEN and CDR2 SYDVKM. This CDR3 spans 15 amino acids. Trimming took off 5 bases at V and 2 bases at J, with 16 bases between the two ends. The CDR3 region has the DNA TGTGCCAGCAGTCCCCCAGGGATCCTTCCCTACGAGCAGTACTTC. Protein sequence: CASSPPGILPYEQYF.

CDR3 protein: CASSAVAGGSRGSYNEQFF. The CDR3 DNA is TGTGCCAGCAGCGCCGTAGCGGGAGGGTCCCGGGGCTCCTACAATGAGCAGTTCTTC. The chain has TRBV9 and TRBJ2-1; 11 positions agree with TRBD2. The germline gives CDR1 SGDLS, CDR2 YYNGEE. V trimming: 3 bases; J trimming: 0 bases; junction bases outside the gene matches: 11. This CDR3 has 19 residues.

The chain couples TRBV11-2 to TRBJ1-2; TRBD1 agrees at 10 bases. The CDR3 length is 17 residues. The junction had 11 bases not matched to a gene; V was cut back by 3 bases and J by 4 bases. CDR1 and CDR2 from the germline V gene are SGHAT and FQNNGV. CDR3 coding DNA: TGTGCCAGCAGCTTGGGGTTACGGGACAGGGGATCCTATGGCTACACCTTC. Residues: CASSLGLRDRGSYGYTF.

The CDR3 nucleotides read TGCGCCAGCAGCCAAGAGCCAGCGGGTGGGTCTTGGACAAACGGGGAGCTGTTTTTT. Protein product: CASSQEPAGGSWTNGELFF. J is TRBJ2-2 and V is TRBV4-3, with D perhaps TRBD2 (6 bases). Trimming removed 0 bases at V and 7 bases at J, with 24 bases between. The CDR3 has 19 amino acids. The germline gives CDR1 LGHNA, CDR2 YSLEER.

The V gene is TRBV4-1, the J gene TRBJ1-2; TRBD1 might be the D (6 bases). Trimming left V 0 bases short and J 8 bases short, with 13 bases between. The CDR3 length is 14 residues. The germline V gene encodes CDR1 MGHRA and CDR2 YSYEKL. The CDR3 bases are TGCGCCAGCAGCCAAGATGTGGGGGGGCAAGGCTACACCTTC. It codes for CASSQDVGGQGYTF.

The gene calls are TRBV4-2 and TRBJ2-7, with TRBD2 matching over 7 bases. The ends lost 4 bases at V and 5 bases at J; junction bases unmatched: 17. The germline CDR1 and CDR2 sequences are LGHNA and YNFKEQ. There are 17 residues in the CDR3. The chain's CDR3 is CASSRSAGEEALHEQYF. The CDR3 bases are TGTGCCAGCAGCCGTTCGGCGGGAGAGGAGGCTCTACACGAGCAGTACTTC.

V gene TRBV4-1 combines with J gene TRBJ1-2; a possible D gene is TRBD1 (5 bases). Trimming shortened V by 2 bases and J by 3 bases, and 22 bases separated the two germline ends. This CDR3 has 18 residues. Per germline, CDR1 MGHRA and CDR2 YSYEKL. CDR3 amino acids: CASSQRCRDSLPHYGYTF. As DNA, the CDR3 is TGCGCCAGCAGCCAAAGATGCAGGGATTCCCTCCCCCACTATGGCTACACCTTC.

The chain employs TRBV7-9 and TRBJ1-4, with TRBD1 matching 9 bases. The CDR3 totals 16 residues. Germline values: CDR1 SEHNR, CDR2 FQNEAQ (reference sequence). The J segment lost 8 bases and the V segment lost 4 bases, leaving 11 bases of the junction unmatched. CDR3 residues: CASSSRPGQGVEKLFF. The CDR3 coding sequence is TGTGCCAGCAGCTCGAGGCCGGGACAGGGCGTAGAAAAACTGTTTTTT.